This T cell receptor beta chain was sequenced for a study of blood T cell repertoires in COVID-19. Study-level information: Sources were T cells, B-cell-depleted T cells, or PBMCs; the material itself was cDNA or gDNA.

The length of the CDR3 is 16 residues. The ends lost 5 bases at V and 7 bases at J; junction bases unmatched: 8. Participants came from 24 US areas, aged about 18 to 90 years. Study processing details: Estimation of nucleated cell counts was performed using reference gene primer amplification. Some clones are missing from TCRdb's copy, which holds only in-frame ones; the method was immunoSEQ multiplex PCR. V and J calls and clone size come straight from that table; D and trimming were deduced from the DNA. The profile shows hundreds of thousands of clones, roughly 88% of them singletons. This chain uses TRBV5-3 with TRBJ2-1; 14 nucleotides align to TRBD2. TRBV5-3 is annotated as an ORF whose role is uncertain. The sequenced sample consisted of PBMCs or T cells enriched from blood (not recorded which). This sequence originates from a woman aged 50 to 65 with acute COVID-19. The CDR3 is CARSLTGTSGSNEQFF. The CDR3 DNA sequence: TGTGCCAGAAGTTTAACCGGGACTAGCGGGAGTAATGAGCAGTTCTTC.